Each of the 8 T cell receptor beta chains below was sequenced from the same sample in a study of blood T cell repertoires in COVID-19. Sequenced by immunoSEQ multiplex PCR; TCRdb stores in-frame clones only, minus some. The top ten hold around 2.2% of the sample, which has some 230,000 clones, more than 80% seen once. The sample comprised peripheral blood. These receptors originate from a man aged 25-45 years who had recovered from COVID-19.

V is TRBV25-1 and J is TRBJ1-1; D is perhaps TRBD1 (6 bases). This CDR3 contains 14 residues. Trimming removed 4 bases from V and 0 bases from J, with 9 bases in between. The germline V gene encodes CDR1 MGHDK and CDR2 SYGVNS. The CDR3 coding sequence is TGTGCCAGCAGTGCCCGACAGGTGAACACTGAAGCTTTCTTT. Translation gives CASSARQVNTEAFF.

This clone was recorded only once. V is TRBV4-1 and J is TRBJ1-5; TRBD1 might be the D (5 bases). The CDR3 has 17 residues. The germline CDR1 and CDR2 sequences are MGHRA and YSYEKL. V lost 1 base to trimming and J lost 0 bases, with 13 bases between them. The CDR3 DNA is TGCGCCAGCAGCCAAGTTCTACCCGGACATAGCAATCAGCCCCAGCATTTT. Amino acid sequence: CASSQVLPGHSNQPQHF.

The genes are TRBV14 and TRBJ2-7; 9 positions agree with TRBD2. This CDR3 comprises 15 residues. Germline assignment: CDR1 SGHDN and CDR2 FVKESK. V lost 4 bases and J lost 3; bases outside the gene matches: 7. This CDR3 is CASSLLAGAHYEQYF. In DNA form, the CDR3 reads TGTGCCAGCAGCCTTTTAGCGGGGGCCCACTACGAGCAGTACTTC.

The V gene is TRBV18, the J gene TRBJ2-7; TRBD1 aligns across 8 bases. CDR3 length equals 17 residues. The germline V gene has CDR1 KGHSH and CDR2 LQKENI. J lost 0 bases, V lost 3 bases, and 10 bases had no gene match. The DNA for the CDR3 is TGTGCCAGCTCACCGGTCGGACAGGGATTAAGCTCCTACGAGCAGTACTTC. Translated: CASSPVGQGLSSYEQYF.

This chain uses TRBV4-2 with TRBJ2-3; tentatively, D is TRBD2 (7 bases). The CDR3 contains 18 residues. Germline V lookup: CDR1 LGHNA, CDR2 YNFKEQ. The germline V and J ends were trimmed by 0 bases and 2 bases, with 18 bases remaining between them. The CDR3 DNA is TGTGCCAGCAGCCAAGATCGTAGGGGGGGGTTCCCCACAGATACGCAGTATTTT. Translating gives CASSQDRRGGFPTDTQYF.

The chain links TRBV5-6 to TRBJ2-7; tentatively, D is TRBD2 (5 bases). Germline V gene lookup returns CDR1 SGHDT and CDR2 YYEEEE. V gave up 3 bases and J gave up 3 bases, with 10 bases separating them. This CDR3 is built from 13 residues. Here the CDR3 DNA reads TGTGCCAGCAGCTCGGGGATTCGCTACGAGCAGTACTTC. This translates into CASSSGIRYEQYF.

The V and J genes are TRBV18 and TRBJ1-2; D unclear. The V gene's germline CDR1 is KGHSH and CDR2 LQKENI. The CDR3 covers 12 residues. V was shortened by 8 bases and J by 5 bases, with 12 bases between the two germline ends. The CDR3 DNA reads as TGTGCCAGCCGCGGAAGTTTTTATGGCTACACCTTC. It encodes CASRGSFYGYTF. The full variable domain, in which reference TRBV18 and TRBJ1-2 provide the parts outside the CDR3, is NAGVMQNPRHLVRRRGQEARLRCSPMKGHSHVYWYRQLPEEGLKFMVYLQKENIIDESGMPKERFSAEFPKEGPSILRIQQVVRGDSAAYFCASRGSFYGYTFGSGTRLTVV.

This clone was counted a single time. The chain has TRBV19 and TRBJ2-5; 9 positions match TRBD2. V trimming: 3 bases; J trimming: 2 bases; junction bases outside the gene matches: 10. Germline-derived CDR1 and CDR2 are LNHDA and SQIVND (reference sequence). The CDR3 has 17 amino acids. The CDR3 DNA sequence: TGTGCCAGTAGTATGGTCCCCAGCGGGGGGCCGCAAGAGACCCAGTACTTC. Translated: CASSMVPSGGPQETQYF. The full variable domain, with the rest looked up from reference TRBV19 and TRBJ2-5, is DGGITQSPKYLFRKEGQNVTLSCEQNLNHDAMYWYRQDPGQGLRLIYYSQIVNDFQKGDIAEGYSVSREKKESFPLTVTSAQKNPTAFYLCASSMVPSGGPQETQYFGPGTRLLVL.